The clone carrying this TCR beta chain was recorded many times. Its target is not known. The sample is drawn from a study of early T cells in non-severe SARS-CoV-2 infection. Across the study: Sequencing was performed on bulk RNA from unsorted whole blood, leaving chains unpaired.

Study conclusions and caveats: Database matching using VDJdb favored anti-spike CD8 responses, with private and CD4 specificities left missing.

Per germline, CDR1 MNHNY and CDR2 SVGAGI (reference sequence). V lost 2 bases, J lost 4 bases, and 9 bases lay in between. The CDR3 consists of 14 residues. cDNA molecules, individually, were tagged with unique molecular identifiers. TCRdb called the 5' RACE reads again in MiXCR, with one record for every CDR3 protein. The sample records approximately 76,000 distinct CDR3 sequences, around 12% being singletons. The chain uses TRBV6-6 and TRBJ2-1, with D hard to call. This TCR was recovered from an adult who was a healthcare worker with PCR-confirmed SARS-CoV-2 infection or an uninfected control (not recorded which). Sample: whole blood. The chain's CDR3 is CASSYDGLYNEQFF. The DNA of the CDR3 is TGTGCCAGCAGTTACGATGGCCTGTACAATGAGCAGTTCTTC.